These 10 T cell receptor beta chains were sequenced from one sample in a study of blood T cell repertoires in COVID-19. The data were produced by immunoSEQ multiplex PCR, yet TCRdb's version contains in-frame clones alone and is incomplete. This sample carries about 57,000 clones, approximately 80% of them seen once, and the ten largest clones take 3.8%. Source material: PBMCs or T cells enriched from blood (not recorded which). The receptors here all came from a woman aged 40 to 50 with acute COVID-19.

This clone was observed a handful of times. CDR3 sequence (DNA): TGTGCCAGCAGTTTCGGACTAGCAATAAATGAGCAGTTCTTC. It codes for CASSFGLAINEQFF. The genes are TRBV2 and TRBJ2-1; 8 nucleotides align to TRBD2. This CDR3 spans 14 amino acids. J lost 7 bases, V lost 5 bases, and 7 bases had no gene match. CDR1 is SNHLY and CDR2 is FYNNEI in the germline V gene.

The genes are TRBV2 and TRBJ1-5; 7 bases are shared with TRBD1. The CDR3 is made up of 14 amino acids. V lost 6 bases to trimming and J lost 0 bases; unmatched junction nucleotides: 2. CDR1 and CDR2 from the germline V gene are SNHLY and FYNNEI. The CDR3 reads CASRGTDSNQPQHF. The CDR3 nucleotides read TGTGCCAGCAGGGGGACAGATAGCAATCAGCCCCAGCATTTT.

CDR3 coding DNA: TGTGCCAGCAGCGTGGGACTCAGCTTCCAAGAGACCCAGTACTTC. It specifies CASSVGLSFQETQYF. The chain employs TRBV7-8 and TRBJ2-5, with D possibly being TRBD2 (6 bases). The V gene's germline CDR1 is SGHVS and CDR2 FQNEAQ. V lost 5 bases and J lost 1, with 14 bases in between. There are 15 residues in the CDR3.

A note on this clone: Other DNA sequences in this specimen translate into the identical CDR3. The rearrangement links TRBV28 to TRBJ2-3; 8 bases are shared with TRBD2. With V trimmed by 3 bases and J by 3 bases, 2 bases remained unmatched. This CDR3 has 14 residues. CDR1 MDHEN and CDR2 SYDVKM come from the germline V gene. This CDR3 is CASSFVAGTDTQYF. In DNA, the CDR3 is TGTGCCAGCAGTTTCGTAGCGGGAACAGATACGCAGTATTTT.

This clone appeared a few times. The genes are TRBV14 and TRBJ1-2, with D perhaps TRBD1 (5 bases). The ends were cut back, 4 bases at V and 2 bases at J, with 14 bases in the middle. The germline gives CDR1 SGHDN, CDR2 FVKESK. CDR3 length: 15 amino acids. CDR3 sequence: CASSPSARANYGYTF. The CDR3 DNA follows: TGTGCCAGCAGCCCCTCCGCCAGGGCCAACTATGGCTACACCTTC.

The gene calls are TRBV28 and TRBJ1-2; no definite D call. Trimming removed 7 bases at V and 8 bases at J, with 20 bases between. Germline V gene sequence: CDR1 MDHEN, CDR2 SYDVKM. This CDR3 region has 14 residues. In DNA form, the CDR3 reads TGTGCCAGCAAGGCAACTGCGCGGGGATGGGGCTACACCTTC. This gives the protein CASKATARGWGYTF.

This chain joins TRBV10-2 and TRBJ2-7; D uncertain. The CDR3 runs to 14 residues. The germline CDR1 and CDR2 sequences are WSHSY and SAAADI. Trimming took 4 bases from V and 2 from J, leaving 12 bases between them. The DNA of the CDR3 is TGCGCCAGCAGTGGGAGTCGCGGAGCCTACGAGCAGTACGTC. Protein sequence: CASSGSRGAYEQYV.

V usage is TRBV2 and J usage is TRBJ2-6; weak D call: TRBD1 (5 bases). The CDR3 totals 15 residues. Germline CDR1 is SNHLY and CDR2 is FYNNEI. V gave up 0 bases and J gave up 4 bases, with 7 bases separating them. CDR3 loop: CASSEAGVGANVLTF. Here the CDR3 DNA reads TGTGCCAGCAGTGAAGCAGGGGTGGGGGCCAACGTCCTGACTTTC.

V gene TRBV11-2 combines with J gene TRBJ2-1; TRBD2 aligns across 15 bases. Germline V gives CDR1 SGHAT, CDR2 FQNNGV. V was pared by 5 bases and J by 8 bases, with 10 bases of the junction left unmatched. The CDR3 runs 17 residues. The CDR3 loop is CASSETGLAGGRDEQFF. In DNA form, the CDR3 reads TGTGCCAGCAGCGAGACGGGACTAGCGGGGGGCAGGGATGAGCAGTTCTTC.

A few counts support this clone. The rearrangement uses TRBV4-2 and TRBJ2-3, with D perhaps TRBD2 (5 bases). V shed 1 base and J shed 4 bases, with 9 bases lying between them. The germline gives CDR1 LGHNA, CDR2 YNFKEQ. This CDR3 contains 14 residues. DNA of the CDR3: TGTGCCAGCAGCCAAGGGACTTCCCCAGATACGCAGTATTTT. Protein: CASSQGTSPDTQYF.